The clone carrying this TCR beta chain was counted between two and nine times. The antigen remains unidentified. This specimen belongs to a study of breast tumors, draining lymph nodes, adjacent tissues. Breast cancer patients provided tissue from their axillary draining lymph nodes. TCRdb passed the multiplex PCR reads through MiXCR, listing each CDR3 protein once. This sample has about 130,000 distinct CDR3 sequences, with 21% found just once. V was pared by 8 bases and J by 2 bases, with 12 bases between. The CDR3 consists of 14 residues. CDR1 is LNHDA and CDR2 is SQIVND in the germline V gene (reference sequence). General study findings and limits: Findings are consistent with lymph node origin and intratumoral expansion of most tumor T cells. Tumors had less TCR diversity than lymph nodes, more than nontumor tissue.

This clonotype was sampled from a female donor with breast cancer. Some clones in this sample may be carry-over from other donors' samples. The V and J genes are TRBV19 and TRBJ2-2; D not certain. Sequenced sample: axillary lymph node tissue. CDR3: CASAPLPNTGELFF. CDR3 sequence (DNA): TGTGCCAGTGCGCCACTCCCCAACACCGGGGAGCTGTTTTTT.